These T cell receptor beta chains were read from a single sample in a study of cytomegalovirus exposure and HLA in healthy donors. Sequencing used immunoSEQ multiplex PCR; TCRdb keeps in-frame clones, though not all of them. The sample gives roughly 45,000 clones, 94% of which show up once; 7.8% is in the top ten. Input material: PBMCs. The receptor source for this set is a woman younger than 35 in good health and CMV-seropositive. The CDR3 runs from the conserved cysteine through the conserved F or W. The D gene is left open where the match is weak. Size values are once, few and many counts, or a class for expanded clones, and some rows have none.

clone_size	j_call	d_call	v_call	cdr3_nt	cdr3_aa
NA	TRBJ2-1	NA	TRBV19	TGTGCCAGTAGTATAGCCACCGGGATTTACAATGAGCAGTTCTTC	CASSIATGIYNEQFF
once	TRBJ1-2	NA	TRBV27	TGTGCCAGCAGAGAGCGTAACTATGGCTACACCTTC	CASRERNYGYTF
NA	TRBJ2-7	TRBD1	TRBV6-5	TGTGCCAGCAGGATGACAGGGGCCATCTACGAGCAGTACTTC	CASRMTGAIYEQYF
NA	TRBJ2-7	NA	TRBV4-1	TGCGCCAGCAGCCAAGGGGGGGTGACCTACGAGCAGTACTTC	CASSQGGVTYEQYF
NA	TRBJ2-1	NA	TRBV6-1	TGTGCCAGCAGTGAAAGGGGCCTAGGTGGCGATGAGCAGTTCTTC	CASSERGLGGDEQFF
once	TRBJ1-2	TRBD1	TRBV9	TGTGCCAGCAGCGCCCACCAGCTCAGGGGGCAGCTGGACTATGGCTACACCTTC	CASSAHQLRGQLDYGYTF
NA	TRBJ2-2	TRBD1	TRBV6-5	TGTGCCAGCAGTGTTGGGACAGAGATCGGGGAGCTGTTTTTT	CASSVGTEIGELFF
NA	TRBJ2-7	NA	TRBV4-1	TGCGCCAGCAGCCAAGAGATGACAGGATCTATCTCCTACGAGCAGTACTTC	CASSQEMTGSISYEQYF
NA	TRBJ2-7	TRBD2	TRBV27	TGTGCCAGCAGTTACGCCCTAGCGGGAGTCCCCTACGAGCAGTACTTC	CASSYALAGVPYEQYF
NA	TRBJ2-7	NA	TRBV10-1	TGCGCCAGCAGTGAGTCCCGGCAGGGGAAGTACGAGCAGTACTTC	CASSESRQGKYEQYF
NA	TRBJ2-7	TRBD1	TRBV2	TGTGCCAGCAGGGAGCCCAGGGGGGCCTACGGGACAGGGGTGGCGGAGCAGTACTTC	CASREPRGAYGTGVAEQYF
NA	TRBJ2-7	NA	TRBV2	TGTGCCAGCAGTGAATTAGTCGCTTCCTCGCAGTACTTC	CASSELVASSQYF
NA	TRBJ1-2	NA	TRBV5-4	TGTGCCAGCTCCAACGGGGGGGCTGGCTATGGCTACACCTTC	CASSNGGAGYGYTF
NA	TRBJ1-5	NA	TRBV21-1	TGTGCCAGCAGCACCAAGGACAGGGGCCTCGCGTGGGTGTCCAAATATAGCAATCAGCCCCAGCATTTT	CASSTKDRGLAWVSKYSNQPQHF
NA	TRBJ2-3	TRBD1	TRBV19	TGTGCCAGTAGAGACCCCGGGACAGGCGGCGCAGATACGCAGTATTTT	CASRDPGTGGADTQYF
NA	TRBJ2-7	TRBD1	TRBV6-6	TGTGCCAGCAGTTACTTGGGACAGCCCTACGAGCAGTACTTC	CASSYLGQPYEQYF
NA	TRBJ2-7	TRBD2	TRBV25-1	TGTGCCAGCAGTAAACCTGCTAGCGGTAGCTCCTACGAGCAGTACTTC	CASSKPASGSSYEQYF